This TCR beta chain was recovered during a study of Graves' ophthalmopathy and Graves' hyperthyroidism. Study-wide results and caveats: Stable hyperthyroidism and ophthalmopathy were told apart by a 13-signature model, which achieved 87.88% sensitivity and 81.08% specificity.

RNA transcripts served as template for amplifying TCR beta CDR3 sequences. RT-PCR was first run with HTBI primers, then multiplex PCR in a second round. TCRdb re-called the multiplex PCR reads through MiXCR, storing one row per CDR3 protein. The table shows 1 million to 1.3 million distinct CDR3 sequences, with about 40% occurring only once. In the case of this clonotype: Its specificity is unknown.

The CDR3 has 15 amino acids. CDR1 is GTSNPN and CDR2 is SVGIG in the germline V gene (reference sequence). V lost 2 bases, J lost 1 base, and 14 bases lay in between. Excluded were patients with other autoimmune diseases, uncontrolled infections, pregnancy or lactation. This chain joins TRBV30 and TRBJ1-1, with D hard to call. The clonotype was recovered from an adult man with Graves' hyperthyroidism. The sequenced sample was peripheral blood or thyroid tissue (not recorded which). The CDR3 loop reads CAWSSGPAGNTEAFF. CDR3 DNA sequence: TGTGCCTGGAGTTCCGGGCCCGCCGGGAACACTGAAGCTTTCTTT.